Shown below are 29 T cell receptor beta chains from a single sample sequenced in a study of blood T cell repertoires in COVID-19. Measured with immunoSEQ multiplex PCR; TCRdb has only the in-frame clones, and not every one. This table has around 400,000 clones, 87% appearing once. Material for sequencing was peripheral blood. The receptor set was obtained from a woman aged 55-75 years with COVID-19, enrolled during active disease.

The CDR3 sequence is CASSLTGSNYGYTF. The CDR3 nucleotides are TGCGCCAGCAGCTTGACAGGGTCTAACTATGGCTACACCTTC. This chain joins TRBV5-1 and TRBJ1-2; the D gene is possibly TRBD1 (6 bases). In germline, CDR1 is SGHRS, CDR2 YFSETQ. Trimming stripped 1 base from V and 0 bases from J, with 7 bases between. The CDR3 totals 14 residues.

This chain uses TRBV3-1 (or the pseudogene TRBV3-2) with TRBJ2-1, with 15 bases lining up with TRBD2. The CDR3 sequence is 17 residues long. Germline V lookup: CDR1 LGHDT, CDR2 YNNKEL (reference sequence). V shed 4 bases, J shed 4 bases, and the junction held 5 bases outside the gene matches. CDR3 nucleotide sequence: TGTGCCAGCAGCCCCAGGACTAGCGGGGGGGTGTACAATGAGCAGTTCTTC. It specifies CASSPRTSGGVYNEQFF.

V and J are TRBV7-9 and TRBJ1-1; 8 nucleotides line up with TRBD1. This CDR3 comprises 14 residues. J gave up 4 bases and V 1 base, and 2 bases lay outside the gene matches. Germline V gene sequence: CDR1 SEHNR, CDR2 FQNEAQ (reference sequence). CDR3 sequence reads: CASSLDTGGTEAFF. CDR3 sequence (DNA): TGTGCCAGCAGCTTAGATACAGGGGGCACTGAAGCTTTCTTT.

In this sample, this clone turned up once. This chain connects TRBV6-5 to TRBJ2-5, with unresolved D. CDR1 and CDR2 from the germline V gene are MNHEY and SVGAGI. The CDR3 has 14 residues. V lost 2 bases and J 5 bases, leaving 12 bases between the germline ends. Here the CDR3 reads CASSYPEAPETQYF. In DNA form, the CDR3 reads TGTGCCAGCAGTTACCCAGAGGCCCCGGAGACCCAGTACTTC.

Comments on this clone: A read error is possible here, since a much larger clone lies one base away. V and J are TRBV7-8 and TRBJ1-2, with a weak D call TRBD1 (6 bases). CDR1 is SGHVS, CDR2 FQNEAQ, per germline. V was cut by 6 bases and J by 4 bases, with 12 bases left in between. CDR3 length equals 13 residues. This CDR3 reads CASRQTGAYGYTF. CDR3 bases: TGTGCCAGCAGGCAGACAGGAGCCTATGGCTACACCTTC.

V and J are TRBV5-1 and TRBJ1-6; tentatively, D is TRBD1 (5 bases). Germline lookup yields CDR1 SGHRS and CDR2 YFSETQ. This CDR3 is 15 amino acids long. The V gene lost 5 bases and the J gene lost 6 bases, with 15 bases spanning the gap. In nucleotides, the CDR3 is TGCGCCAGCAGTGTTGTGGGGGGGACTAATTCACCCCTCCACTTT. This encodes CASSVVGGTNSPLHF. The entire variable domain, with the rest obtained from reference TRBV5-1 and TRBJ1-6, is as follows: KAGVTQTPRYLIKTRGQQVTLSCSPISGHRSVSWYQQTPGQGLQFLFEYFSETQRNKGNFPGRFSGRQFSNSRSEMNVSTLELGDSALYLCASSVVGGTNSPLHFGNGTRLTVT.

This rearrangement joins TRBV6-5 to TRBJ1-5; TRBD1 agrees at 9 bases. CDR1 and CDR2 from the germline V gene are MNHEY and SVGAGI. CDR3 length: 14 residues. The V and J ends lost 6 bases and 7 bases, in that order; junction bases with no gene match: 7. In DNA form, the CDR3 reads TGTGCCAGCAGGGGGACAGGGTTCAGGCAGCCCCAGCATTTT. Protein sequence: CASRGTGFRQPQHF.

The chain joins TRBV21-1 to TRBJ2-4; whether TRBD1, the table's D call, matches the DNA was not checked. TRBV21-1 is a pseudogene segment. This CDR3 is built from 14 residues. The CDR3 DNA is TGTGCCAGCAGCAAAGCGCCCACAGGGCTCATTCAGTACTTC. It yields the protein CASSKAPTGLIQYF.

The chain recombines TRBV7-2 with TRBJ2-3; D gene unclear. V gave up 5 bases and J gave up 1 base, with 13 bases separating them. This CDR3 comprises 15 residues. The germline gives CDR1 SGHTA, CDR2 FQGNSA. CDR3 in amino acids: CASSPSSVRTDTQYF. The CDR3 nucleotides read TGTGCCAGCAGCCCGTCATCGGTTCGCACAGATACGCAGTATTTT.

The V gene is TRBV6-5, the J gene TRBJ1-2; 8 bases match TRBD1. The CDR3 sequence is 14 residues long. Germline lookup yields CDR1 MNHEY and CDR2 SVGAGI. V gave up 5 bases and J gave up 8 bases; unmatched junction bases: 10. CDR3 amino acids: CASSTDLTGVGYTF. The CDR3 bases are TGTGCCAGCAGTACCGACCTGACAGGGGTGGGCTACACCTTC.

The rearrangement uses TRBV7-6 and TRBJ1-1; a weak D match, TRBD1 (5 bases). CDR3 size: 15 residues. Trimming shortened V by 5 bases and J by 0 bases, and 13 bases separated the two germline ends. The germline V gene has CDR1 SGHVS and CDR2 FNYEAQ. The CDR3 reads CASSPRQNLNTEAFF. The CDR3 nucleotides read TGTGCCAGCAGCCCTCGACAGAATTTGAACACTGAAGCTTTCTTT.

The chain is built from TRBV9 and TRBJ1-1; D unresolved. Germline CDR1 reads SGDLS; CDR2 reads YYNGEE. The CDR3 has 13 amino acids. Deletions cut 3 bases from V and 0 bases from J, with 6 bases between. The CDR3 protein is CASSGGMNTEAFF. The CDR3, as DNA: TGTGCCAGCAGCGGAGGTATGAACACTGAAGCTTTCTTT.

The rearrangement links TRBV6-6 to TRBJ2-1, with 9 nucleotides matching TRBD2. The CDR3 sequence is 15 residues long. V trimming: 2 bases; J trimming: 6 bases; junction bases outside the gene matches: 5. Germline values: CDR1 MNHNY, CDR2 SVGAGI (reference sequence). The CDR3 here is CASSYTGLAVNEQFF. The DNA for the CDR3 is TGTGCCAGCAGTTACACGGGACTAGCCGTCAATGAGCAGTTCTTC.

The rearrangement links TRBV4-1 to TRBJ1-5; D is unclear. V lost 3 bases, J lost 7 bases, and 19 bases lay in between. CDR3 size: 16 residues. CDR1 MGHRA and CDR2 YSYEKL come from the germline V gene. This CDR3 is CASSHPADRKGQPQHF. CDR3 nucleotide sequence: TGCGCCAGCAGCCACCCAGCGGATCGGAAAGGGCAGCCCCAGCATTTT.

The chain uses TRBV5-1 and TRBJ1-1; 9 nucleotides agree with TRBD1. CDR3 length equals 14 residues. Germline loops: CDR1 SGHRS, CDR2 YFSETQ. V was pared by 7 bases and J by 1 base, with 5 bases of the junction left unmatched. The CDR3 sequence: CASRTGVSNTEAFF. The CDR3 DNA is TGCGCCAGCCGGACAGGGGTATCGAACACTGAAGCTTTCTTT.

The CDR3 DNA sequence: TGTGCCACCAGTGATCCCCTGTGGGCAACAGATACGCAGTATTTT. Protein sequence: CATSDPLWATDTQYF. J is TRBJ2-3 and V is TRBV24-1; D not certain. V was shortened by 3 bases and J by 3 bases, with 12 bases between the two germline ends. The length of the CDR3 is 15 residues. In germline, CDR1 is KGHDR, CDR2 SFDVKD.

The chain joins TRBV3-1 (or the pseudogene TRBV3-2) to TRBJ1-4; D is undetermined. The CDR3 consists of 15 residues. The germline V gene has CDR1 LGHDT and CDR2 YNNKEL (reference sequence). Trimming stripped 2 bases from V and 0 bases from J, with 7 bases between. CDR3 in DNA: TGTGCCAGCAGCCAAACACCTGCAACTAATGAAAAACTGTTTTTT. This translates into CASSQTPATNEKLFF.

This clone was recorded once. CDR3 residues: CASRDRGLGGYTF. The CDR3 nucleotides read TGTGCCAGCCGGGACAGGGGGCTGGGGGGCTACACCTTC. V and J are TRBV6-4 and TRBJ1-2; 12 bases agree with TRBD1. CDR1 MRHNA and CDR2 SNTAGT come from the germline V gene. CDR3 length: 13 residues. The V and J ends lost 8 bases and 8 bases, in that order; junction bases with no gene match: 6.

The rearrangement uses TRBV6-4 and TRBJ1-1; 9 bases line up with TRBD1. V was clipped by 6 bases and J by 4 bases; unmatched bases: 9. The CDR3 covers 15 residues. CDR1 is MRHNA, CDR2 SNTAGT, per germline. CDR3 sequence: CASSDTGGSGTEAFF. DNA of the CDR3: TGTGCCAGCAGCGATACAGGGGGCTCGGGCACTGAAGCTTTCTTT.

A few counts support this clone. The genes are TRBV7-2 and TRBJ2-3; a possible D gene is TRBD2 (7 bases). V was cut by 2 bases and J by 5 bases, with 14 bases left in between. The CDR3 sequence is 15 residues long. The germline gives CDR1 SGHTA, CDR2 FQGNSA. CDR3 region: CASSLTGGRLDTQYF. The DNA for the CDR3 is TGTGCCAGCAGCTTAACCGGGGGGCGATTAGATACGCAGTATTTT. Filled out from reference TRBV7-2 and TRBJ2-3, the complete variable domain reads GAGVSQSPSNKVTEKGKDVELRCDPISGHTALYWYRQSLGQGLEFLIYFQGNSAPDKSGLPSDRFSAERTGGSVSTLTIQRTQQEDSAVYLCASSLTGGRLDTQYFGPGTRLTVL.

The J gene is TRBJ2-3, the V gene TRBV18; TRBD1 agrees at 9 bases. Germline V gene data show CDR1 as KGHSH and CDR2 as LQKENI. This CDR3 contains 17 residues. Trimming cost V 1 base and J 5 bases; bases outside gene matches: 10. The CDR3 DNA reads as TGTGCCAGCTCACCACGTATTCCGGGACAGGGTGAAGATACGCAGTATTTT. It encodes CASSPRIPGQGEDTQYF.

The genes are TRBV5-6 and TRBJ2-2, with TRBD1 matching over 9 bases. V shed 3 bases, J shed 4 bases, and the junction held 4 bases outside the gene matches. The CDR3 totals 15 residues. CDR1 and CDR2 (germline): SGHDT, YYEEEE. The CDR3 sequence is CASSYRGRGTGELFF. The CDR3 nucleotides are TGTGCCAGCAGCTACAGGGGGCGCGGCACCGGGGAGCTGTTTTTT.

The chain couples TRBV25-1 to TRBJ2-1; 8 bases align to TRBD2. Losses at the gene ends were 1 base for V and 4 bases for J; bases not matched to a gene: 6. This CDR3 is built from 16 residues. Germline V gives CDR1 MGHDK, CDR2 SYGVNS. DNA of the CDR3: TGTGCCAGCAGTGAATCGGGTCGCGGGGGGTACAATGAGCAGTTCTTC. Protein: CASSESGRGGYNEQFF.

The chain carries TRBV11-2 and TRBJ1-6, with TRBD1 as a possible D gene (5 bases). Germline V gene data show CDR1 as SGHAT and CDR2 as FQNNGV. CDR3 length equals 13 residues. V shed 5 bases and J shed 8 bases, with 10 bases lying between them. CDR3 DNA sequence: TGTGCCAGCAGCCCACGCAGGGATTCACCCCTCCACTTT. Amino acids: CASSPRRDSPLHF.

This chain's CDR3 is CAISDPGQGNYGYTF. The CDR3 DNA reads TGTGCCATCAGTGACCCTGGACAAGGCAACTATGGCTACACCTTC. The rearrangement uses TRBV10-3 and TRBJ1-2; TRBD1 might be the D (5 bases). Germline CDR1 ENHRY, CDR2 SYGVKD. V lost 3 bases, J lost 2 bases, and 13 bases lay in between. The CDR3 covers 15 residues.

The chain has TRBV5-1 and TRBJ1-1; D is perhaps TRBD1 (6 bases). The CDR3 sequence is 15 residues long. Germline V gives CDR1 SGHRS, CDR2 YFSETQ. V was cut by 2 bases and J by 0 bases, with 11 bases left in between. The CDR3 protein is CASSFDRIVNTEAFF. CDR3 DNA sequence: TGCGCCAGCAGCTTTGACAGGATCGTGAACACTGAAGCTTTCTTT. Variable domain in full (rest from reference TRBV5-1 and TRBJ1-1): KAGVTQTPRYLIKTRGQQVTLSCSPISGHRSVSWYQQTPGQGLQFLFEYFSETQRNKGNFPGRFSGRQFSNSRSEMNVSTLELGDSALYLCASSFDRIVNTEAFFGQGTRLTVV.

The J gene is TRBJ2-5, the V gene TRBV3-1 (or the pseudogene TRBV3-2), with 10 bases identical to TRBD2. CDR1 and CDR2 from the germline V gene are LGHDT and YNNKEL (reference sequence). V dropped 1 base and J dropped 2; count of bases not matched to a gene: 4. This CDR3 contains 16 residues. CDR3 DNA sequence: TGTGCCAGCAGCCAAGGGAAGCGGGGGGGACAAGAGACCCAGTACTTC. Translation: CASSQGKRGGQETQYF.

The gene calls are TRBV4-1 and TRBJ2-5, with 10 bases that match TRBD2. There are 14 residues in the CDR3. V lost 3 bases to trimming and J lost 4 bases; unmatched junction nucleotides: 2. Germline V gene lookup returns CDR1 MGHRA and CDR2 YSYEKL. CDR3: CASSQSGGGETQYF. CDR3 nucleotides: TGCGCCAGCAGCCAGAGCGGGGGGGGAGAGACCCAGTACTTC.

The chain uses TRBV5-1 and TRBJ1-2, with 8 bases that match TRBD1. This CDR3 has 11 amino acids. The germline CDR1 and CDR2 sequences are SGHRS and YFSETQ. The ends lost 6 bases at V and 6 bases at J; junction bases unmatched: 1. As DNA, the CDR3 is TGCGCCAGCAAACAGGGGGATGGCTACACCTTC. This translates into CASKQGDGYTF.